This TCR beta chain derives from a study of sequential checkpoint blockade in melanoma. Across the whole study: Randomization was 1:1 between first-line nivolumab→ipilimumab and ipilimumab→nivolumab.

Generated by immunoSEQ multiplex PCR, the TCRdb table keeps only in-frame clones and is missing some. The table lists 6,000 to 9,500 clones, around 30% of them singletons. The treatment: randomized to nivolumab then ipilimumab (arm A) or the reverse (arm B). Sample: tumor tissue (inferred from file names), taken from a patient given nivolumab and ipilimumab in sequence. This clonotype was sampled from a human donor with melanoma.

Written as DNA, the CDR3 is TGCAGCGCGAGGGATTGGACAGGGGATTCGGGTGAGCAGTTCTTC. Encoded protein: CSARDWTGDSGEQFF. The chain couples TRBV29-1 to TRBJ2-1, with 9 bases fitting TRBD1. The CDR3 runs to 15 residues. V lost 7 bases and J lost 9; bases outside the gene matches: 16. Per the germline V gene, CDR1 is SQVTM and CDR2 is ANQGSEA.